A selection of T cell receptor beta chains follows, all from one sample in a study of blood T cells in healthy people across ages. TCRdb independently ran MiXCR on the 5' RACE reads; one entry per CDR3 protein. This table holds some 1.8 million distinct CDR3 sequences, more than 35% found once. Specimen: blood. Every receptor here comes from a human donor in good health. CDR3s include the opening cysteine and the closing phenylalanine or tryptophan. D genes are given only for firm matches. For some rows the clone size is stated as once, few or many, or as a class when expanded; others skip it.

v_gene	d_gene	j_gene	abundance	CDR3aa	CDR3nt
TRBV7-3	-	TRBJ2-3	-	CASSADPYTDTQYF	TGTGCCAGCAGCGCCGACCCCTACACAGATACGCAGTATTTT
TRBV10-3	TRBD1	TRBJ1-2	-	CAISDLRDRNGYTF	TGTGCCATCAGTGACCTGAGGGACAGAAATGGCTACACCTTC
TRBV6-5	-	TRBJ2-7	-	CASSYYSSGGRVPPEQYF	TGTGCCAGCAGTTACTATTCCTCTGGGGGGCGCGTCCCGCCTGAGCAGTACTTC
TRBV7-3	-	TRBJ2-1	-	CAGSLNGGEQFF	TGTGCCGGCAGCTTAAATGGAGGTGAGCAGTTCTTC
TRBV7-2	TRBD2	TRBJ2-7	-	CASSWGSGVPDEQYF	TGTGCCAGCAGCTGGGGTAGCGGGGTTCCGGACGAGCAGTACTTC
TRBV5-1	-	TRBJ2-3	-	CASSPRGFPSTDTQYF	TGCGCCAGCAGCCCCCGGGGGTTTCCTAGCACAGATACGCAGTATTTT
TRBV7-6	TRBD1	TRBJ2-1	-	CAGSFGQDNEQFF	TGTGCCGGCAGCTTCGGACAGGACAATGAGCAGTTCTTC
TRBV4-1	-	TRBJ2-1	-	CASSHIVLGNEQFF	TGCGCCAGCAGCCACATAGTATTGGGCAATGAGCAGTTCTTC
TRBV15	-	TRBJ1-2	few	CATSRDRGIYGYTF	TGTGCCACCAGCAGAGATCGGGGAATCTATGGCTACACCTTC
TRBV12-5	-	TRBJ2-1	-	CASGHPANNEQFF	TGTGCTAGTGGCCACCCGGCAAACAATGAGCAGTTCTTC
TRBV29-1	-	TRBJ1-1	-	CSVKGQPNTEAFF	TGCAGCGTTAAAGGACAGCCGAACACTGAAGCTTTCTTT
TRBV7-9	-	TRBJ1-1	-	CASSLALSGTNTEAFF	TGTGCCAGCAGCTTAGCGCTGTCAGGGACGAACACTGAAGCTTTCTTT
TRBV3-1	TRBD2	TRBJ2-5	few	CASSPGGDQVTQYF	TGTGCCAGCAGCCCCGGGGGGGACCAAGTGACCCAGTACTTC
TRBV5-1	-	TRBJ2-7	-	CASSLVQWGASYEQYF	TGCGCCAGCAGCTTGGTACAGTGGGGGGCTTCCTACGAGCAGTACTTC
TRBV11-2	-	TRBJ2-1	-	CASSLDQLAVSSYNEQFF	TGTGCCAGCAGCTTAGATCAGTTGGCGGTTAGCTCCTACAATGAGCAGTTCTTC
TRBV7-2	TRBD1	TRBJ2-7	-	CASSLDSFGTVSSYEQYF	TGTGCCAGCAGCTTAGATTCTTTCGGGACAGTGAGCTCCTACGAGCAGTACTTC
TRBV6-5	-	TRBJ1-2	few	CASMGLGMRGYTF	TGTGCCAGCATGGGACTGGGTATGAGGGGCTACACCTTC
TRBV10-3	-	TRBJ2-4	-	CASLKEGVGEQYF	TGTGCCAGCCTTAAGGAGGGTGTTGGTGAGCAGTACTTC
TRBV28	-	TRBJ2-7	-	CASSLWRSDYEQYF	TGTGCCAGCAGTTTATGGAGGAGCGATTACGAGCAGTACTTC
TRBV12-3/TRBV12-4	-	TRBJ2-7	-	CACSPDWTGEQYF	TGTGCCTGCAGTCCCGACTGGACGGGCGAGCAGTACTTC
TRBV29-1	-	TRBJ2-1	many	CSVRTAEQFF	TGCAGCGTTAGGACGGCAGAACAGTTCTTC
TRBV20-1	-	TRBJ1-1	-	CSARRGDAEAFF	TGCAGTGCTAGAAGAGGGGACGCTGAAGCTTTCTTT
TRBV6-2/TRBV6-3	-	TRBJ2-5	-	CASSYLLGGETQYF	TGTGCCAGCAGTTACTTACTAGGTGGGGAGACCCAGTACTTC
TRBV19	TRBD1	TRBJ1-5	-	CASSHPPGQGKGGNQPQHF	TGTGCCAGTAGCCATCCTCCGGGACAGGGGAAAGGGGGCAATCAGCCCCAGCATTTT
TRBV9	-	TRBJ1-5	few	CASSKSIKQQPQHF	TGTGCCAGCAGCAAAAGCATAAAACAGCAGCCCCAGCATTTT
TRBV7-9	TRBD2	TRBJ2-1	-	CASSTRGGVFDEQFF	TGTGCCAGCAGCACGCGGGGGGGCGTTTTCGATGAGCAGTTCTTC
TRBV6-1	-	TRBJ2-4	few	CASSEALELGEQYF	TGTGCCAGCAGTGAAGCGCTAGAGTTGGGGGAGCAGTACTTC
TRBV5-1	TRBD1	TRBJ1-2	once	CASSLRNQGASYGYTF	TGCGCCAGCAGCTTGCGGAACCAGGGGGCGTCCTATGGCTACACCTTC
TRBV6-2/TRBV6-3	-	TRBJ1-2	few	CASSVSGGAIYGYTF	TGTGCCAGCAGCGTCAGTGGCGGGGCCATCTATGGCTACACCTTC
TRBV4-2	-	TRBJ1-1	few	CASSPTGPRPEAFF	TGTGCCAGCAGCCCGACGGGACCGAGGCCTGAAGCTTTCTTT
TRBV20-1	-	TRBJ1-1	few	CSARDTGAQNTEAFF	TGCAGTGCTAGAGATACGGGGGCGCAAAACACTGAAGCTTTCTTT
TRBV5-1	-	TRBJ1-2	few	CASSLDSTSYGYTF	TGCGCCAGCAGCTTGGATTCCACGAGCTATGGCTACACCTTC
TRBV12-3/TRBV12-4	-	TRBJ1-5	-	CASSWDWQPQHF	TGTGCCAGCAGTTGGGACTGGCAGCCCCAGCATTTT
TRBV28	-	TRBJ1-1	few	CASSLGGRLGTEAFF	TGTGCCAGCAGTTTGGGCGGCAGGTTGGGCACTGAAGCTTTCTTT
TRBV6-5	-	TRBJ1-2	few	CASSYGRNDYGYTF	TGTGCCAGCAGTTACGGGAGGAACGACTATGGCTACACCTTC
TRBV15	TRBD1	TRBJ1-5	-	CATSAYGQGDQPQHF	TGTGCCACCAGCGCTTACGGACAGGGGGATCAGCCCCAGCATTTT
TRBV7-2	TRBD2	TRBJ2-3	few	CASTRRLAGDLTDTQYF	TGTGCCAGCACACGGAGACTAGCGGGGGACCTCACAGATACGCAGTATTTT
TRBV20-1	-	TRBJ1-3	-	CSARRGPSSGNTIYF	TGCAGTGCTAGAAGAGGCCCGTCCTCTGGAAACACCATATATTTT
TRBV3-1	TRBD2	TRBJ2-1	-	CASSHHLRLAGAINNEQFF	TGTGCCAGCAGCCACCACCTCAGGCTAGCGGGGGCGATAAACAATGAGCAGTTCTTC
TRBV6-5	-	TRBJ2-7	-	CASSYPGGSTEQYF	TGTGCCAGCAGTTATCCGGGTGGGTCGACCGAGCAGTACTTC
TRBV10-3	TRBD1	TRBJ2-1	-	CAISELGQVTYNEQFF	TGTGCCATCAGTGAGTTGGGACAGGTAACCTACAATGAGCAGTTCTTC
TRBV5-1	-	TRBJ1-5	few	CASSLATGETQHF	TGCGCCAGCAGCTTGGCTACCGGAGAAACCCAGCATTTT
TRBV11-3	TRBD1	TRBJ2-7	-	CASSSRDRIHEQYF	TGTGCCAGCAGCTCCCGGGACAGAATCCACGAGCAGTACTTC
TRBV7-3	-	TRBJ1-4	few	CASSLTGAGPPWEKLFF	TGTGCCAGCAGCTTAACAGGGGCGGGGCCACCTTGGGAAAAACTGTTTTTT
TRBV9	-	TRBJ2-7	many	CASSVVGGEQYF	TGTGCCAGCAGTGTGGTTGGTGGCGAGCAGTACTTC
TRBV20-1	-	TRBJ2-2	-	CSAREHTGELFF	TGCAGTGCTAGGGAACATACCGGGGAGCTGTTTTTT
TRBV7-9	-	TRBJ2-5	few	CASSPSGGAVEQYF	TGTGCCAGCAGCCCCTCTGGGGGGGCGGTGGAGCAGTACTTC
TRBV5-1	TRBD1	TRBJ2-4	few	CASSKGTGGDIQYF	TGCGCCAGCAGCAAAGGGACAGGAGGTGACATTCAGTACTTC
TRBV5-1	TRBD1	TRBJ2-3	-	CASSLEGQGTDTQYF	TGTGCCAGCAGCTTGGAGGGACAGGGAACAGATACGCAGTATTTT
TRBV4-3	-	TRBJ1-1	-	CASSQVQVDTEAFF	TGCGCCAGCAGCCAAGTACAGGTGGACACTGAAGCTTTCTTT
TRBV6-5	TRBD1	TRBJ1-2	few	CASSPQGFGGYTF	TGTGCCAGCAGTCCACAGGGGTTCGGTGGCTACACCTTC
TRBV20-1	-	TRBJ2-7	-	CSARELYQRHEQYF	TGCAGTGCTAGAGAGTTGTATCAGAGACACGAGCAGTACTTC
TRBV6-6	-	TRBJ2-1	-	CASIEGYGSYNEQFF	TGTGCCAGCATTGAGGGGTATGGCTCCTACAATGAGCAGTTCTTC
TRBV19	TRBD1	TRBJ2-7	-	CASSKGQGNYEQYF	TGTGCCAGTAGTAAGGGACAGGGGAACTACGAGCAGTACTTC
TRBV2	TRBD1	TRBJ1-4	few	CASSETGQGSVNEKLFF	TGTGCCAGCAGTGAAACGGGACAGGGGAGTGTTAATGAAAAACTGTTTTTT
TRBV15	-	TRBJ2-5	few	CATSGGQGSGETQYF	TGTGCCACCAGCGGAGGCCAGGGGTCGGGGGAGACCCAGTACTTC
TRBV5-1	-	TRBJ2-6	-	CASSLIFGRNSGANVLTF	TGCGCCAGCAGCTTGATATTTGGCAGGAACTCTGGGGCCAACGTCCTGACTTTC
TRBV15	TRBD1	TRBJ2-1	-	CATNRDRSYNEQFF	TGTGCCACAAACCGGGACAGATCCTACAATGAGCAGTTCTTC
TRBV20-1	TRBD1	TRBJ1-6	-	CSAPGQGDSPLHF	TGCAGTGCTCCCGGACAGGGGGATTCACCCCTCCACTTT